These 26 T cell receptor beta chains originate from one sample sequenced in a study of cytomegalovirus exposure and HLA in healthy donors. The PCR used 60 Vbeta and 13 Jbeta primers. Clones were read by immunoSEQ multiplex PCR, and TCRdb kept only the in-frame ones, dropping some. The top ten clones hold just under 3% of a sample with roughly 200,000 clones, 60% to 80% of them seen once. Sequencing was done on a sample of PBMCs. The receptors stem from a woman aged 25 to 45 in good health and CMV-seronegative.

This clone was counted a few times. The J gene is TRBJ2-7, the V gene TRBV6-1; no firm D call. There are 13 residues in the CDR3. Looked up from germline, CDR1 is MNHNS and CDR2 is SASEGT. V dropped 9 bases and J dropped 3 bases, with 15 bases sitting between them. The CDR3 nucleotides are TGTGCCAGTTGTCTCCGAGCTTACTACGAGCAGTACTTC. This sequence encodes CASCLRAYYEQYF.

The J gene is TRBJ2-1, the V gene TRBV6-5, with D unclear. From germline, CDR1 is MNHEY and CDR2 SVGAGI. V dropped 4 bases and J dropped 4 bases, with 8 bases sitting between them. The CDR3 sequence is 13 residues long. The chain's CDR3 is CASSWALYNEQFF. The CDR3, as DNA: TGTGCCAGCAGTTGGGCTCTTTACAATGAGCAGTTCTTC.

This rearrangement joins TRBV7-9 to TRBJ2-5; possibly TRBD2 for D (5 bases). Germline assignment: CDR1 SEHNR and CDR2 FQNEAQ (reference sequence). V was clipped by 1 base and J by 1 base, with 7 bases between them. This CDR3 has 14 amino acids. CDR3 DNA sequence: TGTGCCAGCAGCTTAGTGCGGGCCCAAGAGACCCAGTACTTC. Translation gives CASSLVRAQETQYF.

The chain couples TRBV11-1 to TRBJ1-3; D uncertain. This CDR3 has 17 residues. Germline loops: CDR1 SGHAT, CDR2 FQDESV (reference sequence). Trimming cost V 2 bases and J 0 bases, with 14 bases left between them. CDR3 residues: CASSLIPGESSGNTIYF. The CDR3 coding sequence is TGTGCCAGCAGCTTAATTCCCGGGGAGAGCTCTGGAAACACCATATATTTT.

The CDR3 DNA sequence: TGTGCCAGCTCACCAGACACAGCTGGGGCCAACGTCCTGACTTTC. Amino acids: CASSPDTAGANVLTF. The chain combines TRBV18 with TRBJ2-6; D is unclear. Per germline, CDR1 KGHSH and CDR2 LQKENI. Between the trimmed V and J ends, which lost 2 bases and 2 bases, there was a span of 7 bases. CDR3 length: 15 residues.

The chain is built from TRBV6-1 and TRBJ1-4; D gene uncertain. The CDR3 has 14 amino acids. CDR1 is MNHNS, CDR2 SASEGT, per germline. V shed 3 bases and J shed 8 bases, with 13 bases lying between them. CDR3: CASSEAIGGEKLFF. The CDR3 DNA reads TGTGCCAGCAGTGAGGCGATCGGAGGGGAAAAACTGTTTTTT.

This chain uses TRBV5-6 with TRBJ1-2, with 10 bases lining up with TRBD1. Germline V gene sequence: CDR1 SGHDT, CDR2 YYEEEE. The CDR3 totals 12 residues. Trimming removed 5 bases from V and 5 bases from J; junction bases left unmatched: 0. The CDR3 region is CASRGQGYGYTF. As DNA, the CDR3 is TGTGCCAGCAGGGGACAGGGGTATGGCTACACCTTC.

The chain joins TRBV11-2 to TRBJ1-2; possibly TRBD1 for D (5 bases). V dropped 5 bases and J dropped 6 bases, with 16 bases sitting between them. This CDR3 has 14 amino acids. The germline V gene encodes CDR1 SGHAT and CDR2 FQNNGV. The CDR3 region is CASSPGSLPDGYTF. DNA for the CDR3: TGTGCCAGCAGCCCAGGGTCTTTGCCTGATGGCTACACCTTC.

The chain employs TRBV7-8 and TRBJ2-5, with a tentative D call TRBD1 (6 bases). The V gene's germline CDR1 is SGHVS and CDR2 FQNEAQ. This CDR3 spans 17 amino acids. V shed 0 bases and J shed 2 bases, with 16 bases lying between them. CDR3 in amino acids: CASSLAMAGAPQETQYF. The CDR3 DNA follows: TGTGCCAGCAGCTTAGCGATGGCAGGGGCGCCTCAAGAGACCCAGTACTTC.

The chain joins TRBV6-1 to TRBJ2-6; 8 bases agree with TRBD1. J gave up 3 bases and V 1 base, and 5 bases lay outside the gene matches. This CDR3 spans 17 amino acids. Germline CDR1 reads MNHNS; CDR2 reads SASEGT. CDR3 loop: CASSEVIRGLGANVLTF. DNA of the CDR3: TGTGCCAGCAGTGAAGTTATCAGGGGGCTTGGGGCCAACGTCCTGACTTTC.

This chain uses TRBV9 with TRBJ2-7; TRBD2 might be the D (5 bases). The CDR3 totals 15 residues. The germline V gene has CDR1 SGDLS and CDR2 YYNGEE. V lost 0 bases and J lost 2, with 12 bases in between. DNA of the CDR3: TGTGCCAGCAGCGTAGCTATTGGGAGAACCTACGAGCAGTACTTC. Its translation: CASSVAIGRTYEQYF.

This chain joins TRBV7-9 and TRBJ1-1; no firm D call. Germline CDR1 reads SEHNR; CDR2 reads FQNEAQ (reference sequence). V was clipped by 3 bases and J by 8 bases, with 7 bases between them. The CDR3 consists of 11 residues. The CDR3 sequence is CASSFVYEAFF. The CDR3, as DNA: TGTGCCAGCAGCTTCGTCTACGAAGCTTTCTTT.

The CDR3 DNA reads TGTGCCTGGAGAACGGCAGCGACGGAGACCCAGTACTTC. Encoded protein: CAWRTAATETQYF. The chain links TRBV30 to TRBJ2-5; D gene unclear. Trimming shortened V by 3 bases and J by 5 bases, and 13 bases separated the two germline ends. CDR3 length: 13 residues. Germline assignment: CDR1 GTSNPN and CDR2 SVGIG (reference sequence).

In this sample, this clone turned up a few times. The genes are TRBV2 and TRBJ2-5; D possibly corresponds to TRBD1 (5 bases). The V and J ends lost 4 bases and 2 bases respectively, with 8 bases between them. Looked up from germline, CDR1 is SNHLY and CDR2 is FYNNEI. The CDR3 is 13 residues long. Here the CDR3 reads CASSVGLQETQYF. CDR3 coding DNA: TGTGCCAGCAGTGTGGGGCTACAAGAGACCCAGTACTTC.

V gene TRBV11-3 combines with J gene TRBJ2-3; TRBD2 aligns across 7 bases. The junction had 3 bases not matched to a gene; V was cut back by 3 bases and J by 0 bases. Germline-derived CDR1 and CDR2 are SGHNT and YENEEA. CDR3 length equals 15 residues. CDR3 DNA: TGTGCCAGCAGCTTTTCTAGCGGCAGCACAGATACGCAGTATTTT. The encoded protein is CASSFSSGSTDTQYF.

This sequence joins TRBV27 and TRBJ2-3; D unclear. The length of the CDR3 is 15 residues. V shed 5 bases and J shed 13 bases, with 25 bases lying between them. Germline CDR1 reads MNHEY; CDR2 reads SMNVEV (reference sequence). In DNA, the CDR3 is TGTGCCAGCAGTCTTACCTTCCCGCCCCCCACCTATAAGTATTTT. Its protein product is CASSLTFPPPTYKYF.

In the case of this clone: This same CDR3 is encoded by further DNA sequences in the sample. This rearrangement joins TRBV18 to TRBJ1-5; D gene uncertain. Trimming pared 3 bases from V and 2 bases from J, leaving 5 bases between. The CDR3 extends over 13 amino acids. Per germline, CDR1 KGHSH and CDR2 LQKENI. The CDR3: CASSPGGNQPQHF. The CDR3 nucleotides read TGTGCCAGCTCACCGGGAGGCAATCAGCCCCAGCATTTT.

The V and J genes are TRBV28 and TRBJ2-5; D gene ambiguous. The V end lost 8 bases, the J end lost 5 bases, and 21 bases lay between the germline ends. The CDR3 contains 15 residues. Germline V gives CDR1 MDHEN, CDR2 SYDVKM. The CDR3 nucleotides are TGTGCCAGCGGCAAGAGACTGGGTGGTAGGGAGACCCAGTACTTC. It encodes CASGKRLGGRETQYF.

The gene calls are TRBV1 and TRBJ2-4; the listed D gene, TRBD2, was not tested against the DNA. TRBV1 is a recognized pseudogene. The CDR3 runs to 18 residues. This CDR3 is CTSSQEGGSGAPKNIQYF. Here the CDR3 DNA reads TGCACCAGCAGCCAAGAGGGTGGATCGGGAGCTCCCAAAAACATTCAGTACTTC.

As DNA, the CDR3 is TGTGCCAGTAGTATTGGGGCAGTCACTCGTCAGCCCCAGCATTTT. The encoded protein is CASSIGAVTRQPQHF. The chain employs TRBV19 and TRBJ1-5; tentatively, D is TRBD1 (5 bases). Germline V gives CDR1 LNHDA, CDR2 SQIVND (reference sequence). This CDR3 has 15 residues. Trimming took off 3 bases at V and 6 bases at J, with 15 bases between the two ends. Supplemented by reference TRBV19 and TRBJ1-5, the full variable domain reads DGGITQSPKYLFRKEGQNVTLSCEQNLNHDAMYWYRQDPGQGLRLIYYSQIVNDFQKGDIAEGYSVSREKKESFPLTVTSAQKNPTAFYLCASSIGAVTRQPQHFGDGTRLSIL.

This sequence joins TRBV5-1 and TRBJ2-7; 8 nucleotides match TRBD2. The CDR3 is 16 amino acids. From germline, CDR1 is SGHRS and CDR2 YFSETQ. V lost 0 bases to trimming and J lost 4 bases; unmatched junction nucleotides: 9. The CDR3 sequence is CASSLGRGRGDYEQYF. The CDR3 bases are TGCGCCAGCAGCTTGGGTCGTGGGCGGGGGGATTACGAGCAGTACTTC.

This rearrangement joins TRBV11-1 to TRBJ2-7; 7 positions match TRBD1. V shed 2 bases and J 1 base; nucleotides not matched to a gene: 2. There are 14 residues in the CDR3. Germline assignment: CDR1 SGHAT and CDR2 FQDESV (reference sequence). The CDR3 DNA sequence: TGTGCCAGCAGCTTAATGGGACAGTCCTACGAGCAGTACTTC. Amino acid sequence: CASSLMGQSYEQYF.

The rearrangement uses TRBV4-1 and TRBJ1-3; the match to TRBD1 covers 7 bases. The trim removed 6 bases at V and 0 bases at J, leaving 5 bases unmatched. Germline assignment: CDR1 MGHRA and CDR2 YSYEKL. The CDR3 totals 15 residues. CDR3 DNA sequence: TGCGCCAGCAGACACCACAGGGGCTCTGGAAACACCATATATTTT. Translating it yields CASRHHRGSGNTIYF.

The J gene is TRBJ1-3, the V gene TRBV5-1; D gene unclear. V was shortened by 5 bases and J by 1 base, with 10 bases between the two germline ends. CDR3 size: 14 residues. The germline gives CDR1 SGHRS, CDR2 YFSETQ. The CDR3 loop reads CASRPPGSGNTIYF. In nucleotides, the CDR3 is TGCGCCAGCAGACCCCCCGGGTCTGGAAACACCATATATTTT.

Written as DNA, the CDR3 is TGTGCCAGCAGCGTATCCCTACAAGAGACCCAGTACTTC. Amino acid sequence: CASSVSLQETQYF. The chain recombines TRBV9 with TRBJ2-5, with D uncertain. Germline loops: CDR1 SGDLS, CDR2 YYNGEE. With 1 base removed from V and 2 bases from J, the gap between germline ends came to 6 bases. This CDR3 contains 13 residues.

The chain combines TRBV28 with TRBJ2-1; weak D call: TRBD2 (7 bases). The CDR3 contains 15 residues. V was cut by 2 bases and J by 1 base, with 9 bases left in between. Germline-derived CDR1 and CDR2 are MDHEN and SYDVKM. CDR3 sequence (DNA): TGTGCCAGCAGTTTAAGGGGGGGATCCTACAATGAGCAGTTCTTC. Its translation: CASSLRGGSYNEQFF.